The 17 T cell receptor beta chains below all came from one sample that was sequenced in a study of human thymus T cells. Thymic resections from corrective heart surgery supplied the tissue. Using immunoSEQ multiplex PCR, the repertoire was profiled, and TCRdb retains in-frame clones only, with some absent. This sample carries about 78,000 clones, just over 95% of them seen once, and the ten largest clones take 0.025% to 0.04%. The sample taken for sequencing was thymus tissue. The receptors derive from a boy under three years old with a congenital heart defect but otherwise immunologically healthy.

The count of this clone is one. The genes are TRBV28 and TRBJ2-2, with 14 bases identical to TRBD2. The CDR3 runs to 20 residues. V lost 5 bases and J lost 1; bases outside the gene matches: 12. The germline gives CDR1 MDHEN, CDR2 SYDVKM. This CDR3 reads CASSPNGTSGRVENTGELFF. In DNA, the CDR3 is TGTGCCAGCAGTCCAAACGGGACTAGCGGGAGAGTTGAGAACACCGGGGAGCTGTTTTTT.

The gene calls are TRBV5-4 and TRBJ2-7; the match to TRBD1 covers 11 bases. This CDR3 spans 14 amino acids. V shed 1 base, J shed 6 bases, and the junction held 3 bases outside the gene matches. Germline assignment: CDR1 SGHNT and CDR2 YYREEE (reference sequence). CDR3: CASSLWTGGAEQYF. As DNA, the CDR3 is TGTGCCAGCAGCTTGTGGACAGGGGGCGCCGAGCAGTACTTC.

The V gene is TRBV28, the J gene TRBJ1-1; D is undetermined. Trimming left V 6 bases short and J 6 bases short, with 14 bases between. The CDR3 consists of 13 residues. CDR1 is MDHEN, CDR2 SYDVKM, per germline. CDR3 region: CASSRRDLAEAFF. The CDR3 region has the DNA TGTGCCAGCAGCCGCCGGGATTTGGCTGAAGCTTTCTTT.

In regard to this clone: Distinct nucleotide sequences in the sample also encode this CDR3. Here the CDR3 DNA reads TGTGCCAGCAGTGAGGGCTTTAGCGGGAGTGCCTACAATGAGCAGTTCTTC. Translated, it gives CASSEGFSGSAYNEQFF. This chain uses TRBV25-1 with TRBJ2-1; 9 nucleotides line up with TRBD2. There are 17 residues in the CDR3. Germline lookup yields CDR1 MGHDK and CDR2 SYGVNS. The V gene end was trimmed by 3 bases and the J gene end by 2 bases; junction bases not matched to a gene: 8.

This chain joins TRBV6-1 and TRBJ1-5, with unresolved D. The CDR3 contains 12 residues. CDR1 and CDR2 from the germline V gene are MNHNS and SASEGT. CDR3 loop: CASRSSNQPQHF. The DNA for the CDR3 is TGTGCTTCACGTTCTAGCAATCAGCCCCAGCATTTT.

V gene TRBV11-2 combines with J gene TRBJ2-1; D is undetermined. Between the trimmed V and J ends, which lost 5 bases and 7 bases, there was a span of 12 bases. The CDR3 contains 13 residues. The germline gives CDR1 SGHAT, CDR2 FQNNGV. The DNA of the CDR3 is TGTGCCAGCAGCCGGTGGCGGCTAAATGAGCAGTTCTTC. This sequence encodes CASSRWRLNEQFF.

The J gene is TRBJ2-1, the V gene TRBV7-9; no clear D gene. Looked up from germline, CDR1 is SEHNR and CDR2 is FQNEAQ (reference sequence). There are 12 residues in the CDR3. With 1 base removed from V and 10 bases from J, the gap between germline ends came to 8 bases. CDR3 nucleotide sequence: TGTGCCAGCAGCTTAGATGGGCGAGAGCAGTTCTTC. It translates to CASSLDGREQFF. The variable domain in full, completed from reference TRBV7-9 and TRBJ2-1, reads DTGVSQNPRHKITKRGQNVTFRCDPISEHNRLYWYRQTLGQGPEFLTYFQNEAQLEKSRLLSDRFSAERPKGSFSTLEIQRTEQGDSAMYLCASSLDGREQFFGPGTRLTVL.

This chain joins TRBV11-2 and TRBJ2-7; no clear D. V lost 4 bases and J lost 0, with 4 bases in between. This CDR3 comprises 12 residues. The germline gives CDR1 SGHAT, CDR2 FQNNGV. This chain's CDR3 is CASSSNSYEQYF. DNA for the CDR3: TGTGCCAGCAGCTCTAACTCCTACGAGCAGTACTTC.

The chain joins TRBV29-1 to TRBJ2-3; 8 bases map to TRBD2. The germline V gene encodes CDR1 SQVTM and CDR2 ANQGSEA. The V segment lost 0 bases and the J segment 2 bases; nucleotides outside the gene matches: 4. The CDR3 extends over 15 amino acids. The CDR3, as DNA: TGCAGCGTTGAAGAGCGGGGGGCGTTCACAGATACGCAGTATTTT. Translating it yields CSVEERGAFTDTQYF.

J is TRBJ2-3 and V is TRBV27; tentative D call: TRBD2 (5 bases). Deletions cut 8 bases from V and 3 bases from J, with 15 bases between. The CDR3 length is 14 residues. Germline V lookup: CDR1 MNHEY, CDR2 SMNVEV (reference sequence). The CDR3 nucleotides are TGTGCCAGCGGCATGGGCGGGTATACAGATACGCAGTATTTT. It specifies CASGMGGYTDTQYF.

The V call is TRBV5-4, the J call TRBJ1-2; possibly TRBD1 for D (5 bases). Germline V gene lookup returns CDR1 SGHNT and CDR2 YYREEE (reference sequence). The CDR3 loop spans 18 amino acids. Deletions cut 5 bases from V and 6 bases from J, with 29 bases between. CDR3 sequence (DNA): TGTGCCAGCAGACGGTGGACTTACGAGGGGAGAATTAAGAATGGCTACACCTTC. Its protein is CASRRWTYEGRIKNGYTF.

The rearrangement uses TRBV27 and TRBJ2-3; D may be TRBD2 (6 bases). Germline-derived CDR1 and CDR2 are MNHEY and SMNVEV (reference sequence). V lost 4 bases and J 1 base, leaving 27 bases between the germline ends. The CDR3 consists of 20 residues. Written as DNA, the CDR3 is TGTGCCAGCAGTTCGACCAGGCCGACTACCGGGAGCTGTTGCACAGATACGCAGTATTTT. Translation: CASSSTRPTTGSCCTDTQYF.

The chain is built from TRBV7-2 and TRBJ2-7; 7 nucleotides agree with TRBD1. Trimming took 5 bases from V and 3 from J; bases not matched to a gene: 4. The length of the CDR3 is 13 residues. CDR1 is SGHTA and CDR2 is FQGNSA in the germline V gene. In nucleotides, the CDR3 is TGTGCCAGCAGCCTAGGGGGCTACTACGAGCAGTACTTC. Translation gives CASSLGGYYEQYF. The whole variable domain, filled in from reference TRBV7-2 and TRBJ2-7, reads GAGVSQSPSNKVTEKGKDVELRCDPISGHTALYWYRQSLGQGLEFLIYFQGNSAPDKSGLPSDRFSAERTGGSVSTLTIQRTQQEDSAVYLCASSLGGYYEQYFGPGTRLTVT.

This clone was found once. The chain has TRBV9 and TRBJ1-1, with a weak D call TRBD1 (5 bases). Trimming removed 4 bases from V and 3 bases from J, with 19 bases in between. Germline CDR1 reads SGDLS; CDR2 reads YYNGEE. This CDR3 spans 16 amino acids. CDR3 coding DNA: TGTGCCAGCAGCCCCAAACCGGGGACCCTTGACACTGAAGCTTTCTTT. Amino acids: CASSPKPGTLDTEAFF.

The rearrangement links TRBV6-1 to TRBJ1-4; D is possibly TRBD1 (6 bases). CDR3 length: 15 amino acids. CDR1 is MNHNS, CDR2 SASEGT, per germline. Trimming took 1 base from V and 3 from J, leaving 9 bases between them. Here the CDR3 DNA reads TGTGCCAGCAGTGAAGGGGGGGCAGCTAATGAAAAACTGTTTTTT. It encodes CASSEGGAANEKLFF.

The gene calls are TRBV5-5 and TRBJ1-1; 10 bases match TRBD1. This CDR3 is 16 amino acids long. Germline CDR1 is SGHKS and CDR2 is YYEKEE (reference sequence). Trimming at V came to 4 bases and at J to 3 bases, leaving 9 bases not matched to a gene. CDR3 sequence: CASSRDRGRGDTEAFF. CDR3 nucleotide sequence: TGTGCCAGCAGCCGGGACAGGGGCCGGGGGGACACTGAAGCTTTCTTT. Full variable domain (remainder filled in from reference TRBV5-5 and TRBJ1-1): DAGVTQSPTHLIKTRGQQVTLRCSPISGHKSVSWYQQVLGQGPQFIFQYYEKEERGRGNFPDRFSARQFPNYSSELNVNALLLGDSALYLCASSRDRGRGDTEAFFGQGTRLTVV.

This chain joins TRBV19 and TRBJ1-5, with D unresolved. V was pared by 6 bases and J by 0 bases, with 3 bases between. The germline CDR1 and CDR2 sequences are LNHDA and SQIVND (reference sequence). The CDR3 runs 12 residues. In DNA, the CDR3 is TGTGCCAGTAGAAGTAGCAATCAGCCCCAGCATTTT. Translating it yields CASRSSNQPQHF.